Here is one T cell receptor (beta chain) with its context. Its specificity is unknown. The table came from immunoSEQ multiplex PCR; TCRdb's copy has only in-frame clones and leaves some out. The top ten clones hold around 4.8% of a sample with some 30,000 clones, 90% of them seen once. The sample belongs to a study of neoadjuvant nivolumab and ipilimumab in lung cancer. Study results and limitations: Resected tumors had greater TCR richness and clonality than uninvolved lung.

Germline assignment: CDR1 SEHNR and CDR2 FQNEAQ (reference sequence). V was pared by 5 bases and J by 2 bases, with 16 bases of the junction left unmatched. The CDR3 sequence is 18 residues long. The V call is TRBV7-9, the J call TRBJ2-3, with TRBD2 matching over 7 bases. The specimen comprised peripheral blood, sampled after neoadjuvant nivolumab, alone or with ipilimumab, at or shortly before surgery. The receptor comes from an adult with non-small cell lung cancer. The CDR3 loop reads CASSPRSGSGVHTDTQYF. In nucleotides, the CDR3 is TGTGCCAGCAGCCCGCGAAGTGGGAGCGGGGTACACACAGATACGCAGTATTTT.